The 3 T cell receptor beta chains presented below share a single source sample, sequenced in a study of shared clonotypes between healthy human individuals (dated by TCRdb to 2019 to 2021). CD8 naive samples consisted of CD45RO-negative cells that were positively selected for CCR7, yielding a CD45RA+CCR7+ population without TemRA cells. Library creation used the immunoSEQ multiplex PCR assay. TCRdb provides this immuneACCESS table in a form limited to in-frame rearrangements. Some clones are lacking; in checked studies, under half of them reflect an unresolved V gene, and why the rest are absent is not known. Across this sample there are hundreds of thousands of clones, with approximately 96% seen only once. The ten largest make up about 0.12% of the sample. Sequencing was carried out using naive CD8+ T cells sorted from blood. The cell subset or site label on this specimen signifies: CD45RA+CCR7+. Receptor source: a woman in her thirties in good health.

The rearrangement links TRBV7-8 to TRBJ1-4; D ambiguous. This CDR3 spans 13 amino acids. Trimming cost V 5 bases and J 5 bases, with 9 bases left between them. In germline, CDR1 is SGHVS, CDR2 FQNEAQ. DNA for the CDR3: TGTGCCAGCAGCCGATGGATAAATGAAAAACTGTTTTTT. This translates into CASSRWINEKLFF.

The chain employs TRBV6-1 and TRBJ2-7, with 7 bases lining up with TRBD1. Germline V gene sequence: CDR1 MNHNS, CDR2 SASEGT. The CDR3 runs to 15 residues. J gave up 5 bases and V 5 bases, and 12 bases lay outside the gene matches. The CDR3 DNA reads TGTGCCAGCAGTAAACACAGGGGTCGGTATAACGAGCAGTACTTC. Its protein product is CASSKHRGRYNEQYF.

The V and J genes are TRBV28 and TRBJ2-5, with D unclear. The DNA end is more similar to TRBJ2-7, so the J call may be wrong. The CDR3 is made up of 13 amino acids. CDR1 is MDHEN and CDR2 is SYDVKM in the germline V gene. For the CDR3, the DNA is TGTGCCAGCAGTTTAGGTCGAGAAGACGAGCAGTACTTC. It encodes CASSLGREDEQYF.